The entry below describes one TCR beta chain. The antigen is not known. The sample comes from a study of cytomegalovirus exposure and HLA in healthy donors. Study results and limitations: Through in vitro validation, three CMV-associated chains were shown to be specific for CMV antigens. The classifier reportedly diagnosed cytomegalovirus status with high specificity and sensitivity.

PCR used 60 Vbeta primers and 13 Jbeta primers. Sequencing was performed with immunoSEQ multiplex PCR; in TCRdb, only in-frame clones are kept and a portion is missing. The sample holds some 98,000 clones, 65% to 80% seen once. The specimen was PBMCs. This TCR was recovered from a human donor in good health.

CDR3 sequence reads: CSEKDREDTEAFF. In nucleotides, the CDR3 is TGCAGCGAAAAAGACAGGGAGGACACTGAAGCTTTCTTT. V usage is TRBV29-1 and J usage is TRBJ1-1; 7 bases fit TRBD1. From germline, CDR1 is SQVTM and CDR2 ANQGSEA. The CDR3 has 13 residues. With V trimmed by 7 bases and J by 3 bases, 8 bases remained unmatched.